This passage covers 5 T cell receptor beta chains from one sample sequenced in a study of T cells expressing NK-cell markers. No DNA is given; TCRdb re-called the 5' RACE reads and lists each CDR3 protein once. The data include about 3,200 distinct CDR3 sequences; the top ten clones carry about 31%. Sequencing input: blood T cells: a sorted CD56 or NKG2C T cell subset, CD4+ or CD8+ T cells, or bulk PBMC T cells (not recorded which). The receptors shown here come from a woman younger than 35 in good health.

This chain connects TRBV2 to TRBJ1-2; TCRdb calls TRBD1, which cannot be checked without DNA. This CDR3 contains 12 residues. Looked up from germline, CDR1 is SNHLY and CDR2 is FYNNEI. The CDR3 is CASSEQGSGYTF.

The chain combines TRBV6-5 with TRBJ1-2; TCRdb names TRBD1, which stays unverified in the absence of DNA. The CDR3 length is 17 residues. Germline values: CDR1 MNHEY, CDR2 SVGAGI. CDR3: CASSYSARQGTNYGYTF.

By frequency, this clonotype registers medium-sized. The chain combines TRBV6-2 or TRBV6-3 with TRBJ2-1; TCRdb lists TRBD2, though no DNA is available to test this call. The CDR3 length is 15 residues. Germline CDR1 is MNHEY and CDR2 is SVGEGT. The CDR3 is CASSPDLAGPNEQFF.

The chain carries TRBV5-1 and TRBJ2-7; TCRdb's assignment of TRBD1 cannot be checked, as there is no DNA. This CDR3 spans 16 amino acids. Germline V gene data show CDR1 as SGHRS and CDR2 as YFSETQ. CDR3 region: CASSDLGQGANYEQYF.

According to its frequency, this clonotype is medium-sized (0.01 to 0.1%). The chain recombines TRBV25-1 with TRBJ2-1; TCRdb selects TRBD1, and the lack of DNA leaves this call unchecked. Per the germline V gene, CDR1 is MGHDK and CDR2 is SYGVNS. This CDR3 spans 12 amino acids. The CDR3 loop is CASQPGYNEQFF.